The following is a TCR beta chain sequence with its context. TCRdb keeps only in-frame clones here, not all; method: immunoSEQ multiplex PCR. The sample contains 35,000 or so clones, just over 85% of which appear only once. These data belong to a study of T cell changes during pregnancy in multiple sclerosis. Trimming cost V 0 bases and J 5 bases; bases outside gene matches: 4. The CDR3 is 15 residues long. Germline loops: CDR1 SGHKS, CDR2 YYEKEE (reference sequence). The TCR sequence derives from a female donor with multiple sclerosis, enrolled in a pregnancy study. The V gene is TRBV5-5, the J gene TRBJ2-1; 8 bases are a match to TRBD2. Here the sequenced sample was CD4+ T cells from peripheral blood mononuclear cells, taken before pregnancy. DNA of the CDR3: TGTGCCAGCAGCTTGGACAGCGGGAGCCACAATGAGCAGTTCTTC. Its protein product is CASSLDSGSHNEQFF.